This T cell receptor (beta chain) was captured in a study of blood T cell repertoires in COVID-19. Study summary: Samples of COVID-19 (acute and convalescent) were obtained from the United States, Italy and Spain. From T cells, B-cell-depleted T cells, or PBMCs came the material, which was cDNA or gDNA.

This clone was picked up one time. In the original processing: The authors estimated nucleated cell counts from reference gene primer amplification. TCRdb keeps only in-frame clones here, not all; method: immunoSEQ multiplex PCR. D and trimming were read from the DNA, whereas the V and J calls and clone size are those reported in that table. The table includes about 150,000 clones, roughly 88% detected once. The CDR3 is made up of 15 amino acids. The trim removed 6 bases at V and 7 bases at J, leaving 13 bases unmatched. Germline-derived CDR1 and CDR2 are KGHSH and LQKENI. The chain couples TRBV18 to TRBJ1-1; 8 positions match TRBD1. The sequence was obtained from a man in his 60s with active or convalescent COVID-19. The sequenced material came from peripheral blood. This CDR3 reads CASSEGTGAVGEAFF. The CDR3 coding sequence is TGTGCCAGCTCGGAGGGGACAGGCGCTGTGGGTGAAGCTTTCTTT. Looking up the rest from reference TRBV18 and TRBJ1-1 gives the full variable domain: NAGVMQNPRHLVRRRGQEARLRCSPMKGHSHVYWYRQLPEEGLKFMVYLQKENIIDESGMPKERFSAEFPKEGPSILRIQQVVRGDSAAYFCASSEGTGAVGEAFFGQGTRLTVV.